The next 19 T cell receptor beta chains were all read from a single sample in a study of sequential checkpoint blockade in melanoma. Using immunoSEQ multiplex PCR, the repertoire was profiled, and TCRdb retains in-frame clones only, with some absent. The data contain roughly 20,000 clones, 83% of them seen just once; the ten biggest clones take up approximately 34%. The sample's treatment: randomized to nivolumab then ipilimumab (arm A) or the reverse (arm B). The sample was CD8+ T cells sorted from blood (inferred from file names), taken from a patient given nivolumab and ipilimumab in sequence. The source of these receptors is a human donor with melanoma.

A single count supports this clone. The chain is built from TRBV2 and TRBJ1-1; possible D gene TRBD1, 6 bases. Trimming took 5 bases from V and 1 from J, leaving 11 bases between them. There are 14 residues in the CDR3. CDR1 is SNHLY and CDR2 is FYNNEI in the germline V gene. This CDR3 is CASSPGHPNTEAFF. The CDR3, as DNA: TGTGCCAGCAGTCCGGGACATCCGAACACTGAAGCTTTCTTT.

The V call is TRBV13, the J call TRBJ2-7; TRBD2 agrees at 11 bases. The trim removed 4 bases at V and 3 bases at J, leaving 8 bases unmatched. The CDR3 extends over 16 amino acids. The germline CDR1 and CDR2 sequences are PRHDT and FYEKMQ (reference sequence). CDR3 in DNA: TGTGCCAGCAGCTCGGAGGGTAGCGGGAGGGGCTACGAGCAGTACTTC. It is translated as CASSSEGSGRGYEQYF.

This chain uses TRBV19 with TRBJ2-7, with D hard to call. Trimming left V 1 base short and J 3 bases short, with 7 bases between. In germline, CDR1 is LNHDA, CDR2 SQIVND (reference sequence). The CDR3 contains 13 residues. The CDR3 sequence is CASSIATGYEQYF. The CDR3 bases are TGTGCCAGTAGTATAGCCACCGGCTACGAGCAGTACTTC.

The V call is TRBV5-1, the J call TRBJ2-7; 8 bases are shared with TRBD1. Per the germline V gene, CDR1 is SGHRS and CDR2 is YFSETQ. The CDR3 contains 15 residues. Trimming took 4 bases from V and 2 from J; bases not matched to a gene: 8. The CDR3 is CASSRTGQTTYEQYF. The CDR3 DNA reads TGCGCCAGCAGCAGGACAGGGCAAACCACCTACGAGCAGTACTTC.

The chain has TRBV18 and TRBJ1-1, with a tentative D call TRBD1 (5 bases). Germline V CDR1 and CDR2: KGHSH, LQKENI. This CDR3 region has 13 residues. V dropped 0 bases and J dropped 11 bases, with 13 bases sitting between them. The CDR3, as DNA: TGTGCCAGCTCACCACCAGGGGCAGAGAAGGCTTTCTTT. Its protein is CASSPPGAEKAFF.

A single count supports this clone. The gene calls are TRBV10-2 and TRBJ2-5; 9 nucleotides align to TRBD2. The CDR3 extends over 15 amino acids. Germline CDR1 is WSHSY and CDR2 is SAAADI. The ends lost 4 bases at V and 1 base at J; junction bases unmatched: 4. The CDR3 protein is CASSVAGGIQETQYF. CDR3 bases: TGCGCCAGCAGTGTTGCGGGAGGGATCCAAGAGACCCAGTACTTC.

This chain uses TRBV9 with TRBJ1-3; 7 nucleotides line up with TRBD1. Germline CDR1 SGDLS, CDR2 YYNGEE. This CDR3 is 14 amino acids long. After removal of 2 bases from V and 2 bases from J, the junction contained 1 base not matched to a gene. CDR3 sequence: CASSVTGAGNTIYF. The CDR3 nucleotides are TGTGCCAGCAGCGTCACAGGGGCTGGAAACACCATATATTTT.

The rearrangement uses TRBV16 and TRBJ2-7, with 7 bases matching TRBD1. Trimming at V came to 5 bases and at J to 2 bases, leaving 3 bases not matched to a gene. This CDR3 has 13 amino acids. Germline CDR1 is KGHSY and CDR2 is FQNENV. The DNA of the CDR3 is TGTGCCAGCAGCATCGACAGGGCCTACGAGCAGTACTTC. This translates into CASSIDRAYEQYF.

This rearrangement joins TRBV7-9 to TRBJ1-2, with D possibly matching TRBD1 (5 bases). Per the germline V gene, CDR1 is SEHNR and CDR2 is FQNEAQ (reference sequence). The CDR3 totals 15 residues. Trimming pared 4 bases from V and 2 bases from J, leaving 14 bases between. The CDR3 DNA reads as TGTGCCAGCAGCTCACTATCGACAGTAAACTATGGCTACACCTTC. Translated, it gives CASSSLSTVNYGYTF. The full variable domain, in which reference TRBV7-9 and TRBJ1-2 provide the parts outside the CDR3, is DTGVSQNPRHKITKRGQNVTFRCDPISEHNRLYWYRQTLGQGPEFLTYFQNEAQLEKSRLLSDRFSAERPKGSFSTLEIQRTEQGDSAMYLCASSSLSTVNYGYTFGSGTRLTVV.

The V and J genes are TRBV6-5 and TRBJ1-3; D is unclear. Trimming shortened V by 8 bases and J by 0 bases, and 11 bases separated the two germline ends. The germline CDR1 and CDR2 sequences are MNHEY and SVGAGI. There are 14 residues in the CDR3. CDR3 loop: CASSLSISGNTIYF. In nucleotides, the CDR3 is TGTGCCAGCTCCCTATCTATCTCTGGAAACACCATATATTTT.

In DNA form, the CDR3 reads TGTGCCTGGAGTTTGAAGGAGCCGCGAGAAAAACTGTTTTTT. Translating gives CAWSLKEPREKLFF. This chain links TRBV30 with TRBJ1-4; D call uncertain. This CDR3 is built from 14 residues. Trimming cost V 2 bases and J 8 bases, with 15 bases left between them. Germline V CDR1 and CDR2: GTSNPN, SVGIG (reference sequence). The complete variable domain, with remaining parts taken from reference TRBV30 and TRBJ1-4, reads SQTIHQWPATLVQPVGSPLSLECTVEGTSNPNLYWYRQAAGRGLQLLFYSVGIGQISSEVPQNLSASRPQDRQFILSSKKLLLSDSGFYLCAWSLKEPREKLFFGSGTQLSVL.

The DNA of the CDR3 is TGTGCCAGCGGCAGCGACCACACCGGGGAGCTGTTTTTT. This encodes CASGSDHTGELFF. The gene calls are TRBV2 and TRBJ2-2, with D hard to call. Germline CDR1 is SNHLY and CDR2 is FYNNEI. This CDR3 is built from 13 residues. Trimming stripped 8 bases from V and 3 bases from J, with 10 bases between. Based on the CDR3 plus reference TRBV2 and TRBJ2-2, the full variable domain is EPEVTQTPSHQVTQMGQEVILRCVPISNHLYFYWYRQILGQKVEFLVSFYNNEISEKSEIFDDQFSVERPDGSNFTLKIRSTKLEDSAMYFCASGSDHTGELFFGEGSRLTVL.

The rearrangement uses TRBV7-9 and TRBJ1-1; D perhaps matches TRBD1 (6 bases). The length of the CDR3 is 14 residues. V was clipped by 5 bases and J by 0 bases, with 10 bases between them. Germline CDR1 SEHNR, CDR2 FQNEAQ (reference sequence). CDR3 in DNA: TGTGCCAGCAGCCTTGGGGGCCTGAACACTGAAGCTTTCTTT. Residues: CASSLGGLNTEAFF. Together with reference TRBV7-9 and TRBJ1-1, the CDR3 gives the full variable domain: DTGVSQNPRHKITKRGQNVTFRCDPISEHNRLYWYRQTLGQGPEFLTYFQNEAQLEKSRLLSDRFSAERPKGSFSTLEIQRTEQGDSAMYLCASSLGGLNTEAFFGQGTRLTVV.

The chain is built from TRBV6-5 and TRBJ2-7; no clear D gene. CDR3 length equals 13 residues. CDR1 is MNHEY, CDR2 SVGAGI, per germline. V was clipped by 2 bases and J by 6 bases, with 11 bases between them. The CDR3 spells CASSYARSGEQYF. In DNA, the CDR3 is TGTGCCAGCAGTTACGCGAGGTCCGGCGAGCAGTACTTC.

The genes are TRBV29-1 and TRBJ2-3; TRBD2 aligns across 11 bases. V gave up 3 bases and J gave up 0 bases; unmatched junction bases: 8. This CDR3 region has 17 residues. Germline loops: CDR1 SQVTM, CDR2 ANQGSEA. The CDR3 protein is CSVDALAGGASTDTQYF. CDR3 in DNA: TGCAGCGTTGACGCCCTAGCGGGGGGTGCTAGCACAGATACGCAGTATTTT.

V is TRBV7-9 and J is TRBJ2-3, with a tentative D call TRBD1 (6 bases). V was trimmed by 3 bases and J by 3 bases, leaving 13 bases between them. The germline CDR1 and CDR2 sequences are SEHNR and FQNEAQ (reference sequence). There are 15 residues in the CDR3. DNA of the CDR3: TGTGCCAGCAGCTTCGTCAGGGGAAGAACAGATACGCAGTATTTT. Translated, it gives CASSFVRGRTDTQYF. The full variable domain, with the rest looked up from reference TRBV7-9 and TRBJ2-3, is DTGVSQNPRHKITKRGQNVTFRCDPISEHNRLYWYRQTLGQGPEFLTYFQNEAQLEKSRLLSDRFSAERPKGSFSTLEIQRTEQGDSAMYLCASSFVRGRTDTQYFGPGTRLTVL.

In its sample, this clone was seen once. CDR3 region: CASSLLAGRSYNEQFF. In DNA form, the CDR3 reads TGTGCCAGCTCACTTCTAGCGGGGAGGTCCTACAATGAGCAGTTCTTC. V gene TRBV18 combines with J gene TRBJ2-1; 9 nucleotides agree with TRBD2. J was trimmed by 1 base and V by 4 bases; bases with no gene match: 5. The length of the CDR3 is 16 residues. The germline V gene encodes CDR1 KGHSH and CDR2 LQKENI.

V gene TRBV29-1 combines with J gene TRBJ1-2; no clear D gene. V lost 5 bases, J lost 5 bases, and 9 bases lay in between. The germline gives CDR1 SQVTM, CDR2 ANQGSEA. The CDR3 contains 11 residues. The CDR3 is CSVPVSYGYTF. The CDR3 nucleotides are TGCAGCGTTCCAGTGTCTTATGGCTACACCTTC.

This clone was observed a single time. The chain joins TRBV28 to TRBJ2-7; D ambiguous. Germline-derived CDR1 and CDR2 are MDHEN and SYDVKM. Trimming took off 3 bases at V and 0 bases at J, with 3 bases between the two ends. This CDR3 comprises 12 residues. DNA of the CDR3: TGTGCCAGCAGTTTTTACTCCTACGAGCAGTACTTC. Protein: CASSFYSYEQYF.